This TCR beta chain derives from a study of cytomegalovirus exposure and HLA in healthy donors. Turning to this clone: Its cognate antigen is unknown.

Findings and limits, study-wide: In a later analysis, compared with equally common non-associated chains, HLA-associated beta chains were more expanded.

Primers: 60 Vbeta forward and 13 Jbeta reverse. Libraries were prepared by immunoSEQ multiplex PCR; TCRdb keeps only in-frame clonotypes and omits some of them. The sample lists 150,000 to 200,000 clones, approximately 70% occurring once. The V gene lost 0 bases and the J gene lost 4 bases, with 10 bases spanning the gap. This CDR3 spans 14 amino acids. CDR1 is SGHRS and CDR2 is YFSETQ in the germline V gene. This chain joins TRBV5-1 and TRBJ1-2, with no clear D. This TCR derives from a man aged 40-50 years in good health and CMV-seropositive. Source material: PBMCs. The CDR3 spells CASSLAPQSYGYTF. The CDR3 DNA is TGCGCCAGCAGCTTGGCTCCCCAGTCCTATGGCTACACCTTC.